These T cell receptor beta chains were read from a single sample in a study of naive and memory T cell subsets. TCRdb processed the UMI-ligation and nested PCR reads anew with MiXCR; each CDR3 protein has one entry. The repertoire consists of more than 100,000 distinct CDR3 sequences, with about 36% occurring once and the leading ten covering more than 0.8%. Input material: central memory CD4+ T cells from blood. Source of these receptors: a human donor in good health. Both conserved end residues are part of each CDR3. The order of the fields is V gene, clone size, J gene, D gene, CDR3 protein, CDR3 DNA. A D gene is named only where the DNA matches it firmly. Rows may omit the clone size; those that give it use once, few, many or a size class.

>TRBV6-6|few|TRBJ1-5|.
CASTPGGGGGQPQHF
TGTGCCAGCACCCCCGGGGGCGGGGGAGGCCAGCCCCAGCATTTT
>TRBV6-6|.|TRBJ2-3|.
CASSYGWDRTDTQYF
TGTGCCAGCAGTTACGGGTGGGATCGAACAGATACGCAGTATTTT
>TRBV10-3|.|TRBJ2-1|TRBD2
CAISEFWVLAGVSYNEQFF
TGTGCCATCAGTGAATTTTGGGTACTAGCGGGAGTGTCGTACAATGAGCAGTTCTTC
>TRBV10-3|.|TRBJ2-3|.
CAIGEVPDTQYF
TGTGCCATCGGGGAGGTCCCAGATACGCAGTATTTT
>TRBV7-9|.|TRBJ2-3|TRBD2
CASSRGDADTQYF
TGTGCCAGCAGCCGGGGGGACGCAGATACGCAGTATTTT
>TRBV7-2|.|TRBJ2-7|.
CASSLMAGLLYEQYF
TGTGCCAGCAGCCTCATGGCGGGTCTCTTATACGAGCAGTACTTC
>TRBV7-8|.|TRBJ2-6|.
CASSLVSGANVLTF
TGTGCCAGCAGCTTAGTATCTGGGGCCAACGTCCTGACTTTC
>TRBV20-1|.|TRBJ1-5|.
CSAKSGAPGQPQHF
TGCAGTGCTAAGTCGGGGGCCCCCGGTCAGCCCCAGCATTTT
>TRBV20-1|.|TRBJ2-3|.
CSATGSDTQYF
TGCAGTGCTACAGGGTCGGATACGCAGTATTTT
>TRBV28|.|TRBJ2-4|.
CASRTLGVGKNIQYF
TGTGCCAGCAGGACACTTGGGGTGGGCAAAAACATTCAGTACTTC
>TRBV5-1|.|TRBJ2-2|.
CASSLWILQSGELFF
TGCGCCAGCAGCTTGTGGATACTTCAGAGCGGGGAGCTGTTTTTT
>TRBV28|.|TRBJ2-7|TRBD2
CASGLAEYEQYF
TGTGCCAGCGGACTAGCGGAGTACGAGCAGTACTTC
>TRBV19|.|TRBJ1-4|TRBD1
CASSIDQPTGGGLFF
TGTGCCAGTAGTATAGATCAACCGACAGGGGGCGGACTGTTTTTT
>TRBV12-3/TRBV12-4|.|TRBJ1-2|TRBD1
CASSLRDRGYGYTF
TGTGCCAGCAGTTTGAGGGACAGGGGCTATGGCTACACCTTC
>TRBV7-2|few|TRBJ2-3|.
CASSPDYLRTDTQYF
TGTGCCAGCAGCCCAGACTACCTGAGGACAGATACGCAGTATTTT
>TRBV28|.|TRBJ2-5|.
CASLQGQETQYF
TGTGCCAGCTTACAGGGACAAGAGACCCAGTACTTC
>TRBV7-6|.|TRBJ2-7|TRBD1
CASSLGAGGYGYEQYF
TGTGCCAGCAGCTTAGGCGCAGGGGGCTATGGCTACGAGCAGTACTTC
>TRBV28|.|TRBJ2-7|TRBD2
CATQPWGSGSFSYEQYF
TGTGCCACCCAACCATGGGGTAGCGGGAGTTTCTCCTACGAGCAGTACTTC
>TRBV20-1|.|TRBJ2-1|.
CSAFRLHLGEQFF
TGCAGTGCTTTCCGACTCCATCTAGGGGAGCAGTTCTTC
>TRBV5-1|many|TRBJ2-1|.
CASSRDSGPGDEQFF
TGCGCCAGCAGCCGGGACTCGGGTCCAGGGGATGAGCAGTTCTTC
>TRBV9|few|TRBJ2-7|TRBD1
CASSPGDRMSYEQYF
TGTGCCAGCAGCCCGGGGGACAGGATGTCCTACGAGCAGTACTTC
>TRBV27|.|TRBJ2-5|TRBD1
CASSVGQGGVETQYF
TGTGCCAGCAGTGTCGGACAGGGAGGCGTGGAGACCCAGTACTTC
>TRBV27|.|TRBJ1-2|.
CASKTAVGTYGYTF
TGTGCCAGCAAAACGGCGGTGGGAACGTATGGCTACACCTTC
>TRBV9|few|TRBJ2-5|TRBD1
CASSAQGAGGTQYF
TGTGCCAGCAGCGCGCAGGGGGCTGGGGGGACCCAGTACTTC
>TRBV20-1|few|TRBJ1-2|.
CSARDARVSYGYTF
TGCAGTGCTAGAGATGCCAGGGTCAGCTATGGCTACACCTTC
>TRBV28|.|TRBJ2-5|.
CASSLNSGGGETQYF
TGTGCCAGCAGTTTAAATTCTGGGGGCGGAGAGACCCAGTACTTC
>TRBV7-2|.|TRBJ2-1|TRBD1
CASRRGLDEQFF
TGTGCCAGCAGAAGGGGGCTCGATGAGCAGTTCTTC
>TRBV9|.|TRBJ2-5|TRBD2
CASSPGGGGFETQYF
TGTGCCAGCAGCCCCGGGGGGGGCGGGTTCGAGACCCAGTACTTC
>TRBV20-1|few|TRBJ1-2|TRBD1
CSARSWRDREPANYGYTF
TGCAGTGCTAGATCTTGGAGGGACAGAGAACCGGCTAACTATGGCTACACCTTC
>TRBV6-1|.|TRBJ2-1|TRBD1
CASTSSGTGKNNEQFF
TGTGCCAGCACGAGTTCTGGGACAGGGAAAAACAATGAGCAGTTCTTC
>TRBV20-1|.|TRBJ2-1|.
CSATTSSGSYNEQFF
TGCAGTGCCACTACTAGCTCCGGGTCCTACAATGAGCAGTTCTTC
>TRBV20-1|many|TRBJ2-3|.
CSARVLGLTDTQYF
TGCAGTGCTAGGGTCCTGGGGCTAACAGATACGCAGTATTTT
>TRBV4-3|few|TRBJ2-3|.
CASSQDKAERDTQYF
TGCGCCAGCAGCCAAGATAAAGCGGAGAGAGATACGCAGTATTTT
>TRBV6-6|few|TRBJ2-1|TRBD2
CASSYPSGSLYEQFF
TGTGCCAGCAGTTACCCTAGCGGGAGTTTGTATGAGCAGTTCTTC
>TRBV29-1|few|TRBJ1-4|.
CSVEFPGSNEKLFF
TGCAGCGTTGAGTTTCCAGGGTCTAATGAAAAACTGTTTTTT
>TRBV6-6|.|TRBJ1-4|TRBD1
CASSYRDSGEKLFF
TGTGCCAGCAGTTACCGGGACAGCGGCGAAAAACTGTTTTTT
>TRBV25-1|.|TRBJ1-1|.
CASSIRDRARGNEAFF
TGTGCCAGCAGCATTCGGGACCGGGCCCGGGGGAATGAAGCTTTCTTT
>TRBV28|.|TRBJ2-5|TRBD1
CASSLGTAIETQYF
TGTGCCAGCAGTCTCGGGACAGCAATAGAGACCCAGTACTTC
>TRBV7-2|once|TRBJ2-1|.
CASSSRRSQDYNEQFF
TGTGCCAGCAGCTCCCGAAGGTCCCAAGATTACAATGAGCAGTTCTTC
>TRBV6-1|.|TRBJ2-3|.
CASSESRDTQYF
TGTGCCAGCAGTGAGTCGAGGGATACGCAGTATTTT
>TRBV18|few|TRBJ1-5|TRBD1
CASSGQGPGQPQHF
TGTGCCAGCTCAGGACAGGGGCCGGGTCAGCCCCAGCATTTT
>TRBV29-1|few|TRBJ1-1|.
CSVGGGAGLNTEAFF
TGCAGCGTTGGGGGTGGGGCAGGGCTGAACACTGAAGCTTTCTTT
>TRBV18|.|TRBJ2-1|TRBD1
CASSPRDRGSSYNEQFF
TGTGCCAGCTCACCACGGGACAGGGGGAGCTCCTACAATGAGCAGTTCTTC
>TRBV20-1|few|TRBJ2-3|.
CSAPKSGTTDTQYF
TGCAGTGCCCCAAAGTCAGGAACCACAGATACGCAGTATTTT
>TRBV28|.|TRBJ2-2|.
CASFHRDTGELFF
TGTGCCAGCTTCCATAGGGACACCGGGGAGCTGTTTTTT
>TRBV4-1|few|TRBJ2-7|.
CASSQSSGTRAEQYF
TGCGCCAGCAGCCAATCCTCCGGGACAAGAGCGGAGCAGTACTTC
>TRBV20-1|.|TRBJ1-5|.
CSARDRQVANQPQHF
TGCAGTGCTAGAGATCGACAGGTGGCTAATCAGCCCCAGCATTTT
>TRBV28|.|TRBJ1-2|.
CASSLSFYGYTF
TGTGCCAGCAGTTTAAGTTTCTATGGCTACACCTTC
>TRBV3-1|few|TRBJ2-3|.
CASSVWGLEADTQYF
TGTGCCAGCAGCGTCTGGGGTCTAGAAGCAGATACGCAGTATTTT
>TRBV6-2/TRBV6-3|.|TRBJ2-5|TRBD2
CASRRLAGVGETQYF
TGTGCCAGCAGGAGACTAGCGGGAGTTGGAGAGACCCAGTACTTC
>TRBV27|few|TRBJ2-3|TRBD2
CASSLSGRAYLHTQYF
TGTGCCAGCAGCCTTAGCGGGAGGGCCTACCTCCATACGCAGTATTTT
>TRBV29-1|.|TRBJ2-4|.
CSVANRRRDNITIQYF
TGCAGCGTTGCCAATAGGAGAAGGGACAACATTACCATTCAGTACTTC
>TRBV11-2|many|TRBJ2-1|.
CASSLQTGTGGNEQFF
TGTGCCAGCAGCTTGCAGACCGGGACTGGCGGCAATGAGCAGTTCTTC
>TRBV19|.|TRBJ2-1|.
CASSIGLAPYNEQFF
TGTGCCAGTAGTATAGGGCTAGCGCCTTACAATGAGCAGTTCTTC
>TRBV4-2|few|TRBJ2-6|.
CASSQSQTLNSGANVLTF
TGTGCCAGCAGCCAGTCGCAGACCTTAAACTCTGGGGCCAACGTCCTGACTTTC
>TRBV27|few|TRBJ2-3|.
CASSSRTDTQYF
TGTGCCAGCAGTTCTAGAACAGATACGCAGTATTTT
>TRBV19|many|TRBJ2-1|TRBD2
CASSPGTSGSPSYNEQFF
TGTGCCAGTAGTCCCGGGACTAGCGGGAGCCCTTCCTACAATGAGCAGTTCTTC
>TRBV5-1|few|TRBJ2-6|.
CASSSHMRSLGANVLTF
TGCGCCAGCAGCTCCCACATGAGGAGTCTCGGGGCCAACGTCCTGACTTTC
>TRBV15|few|TRBJ2-7|TRBD2
CATSRDASGPSSYEQYF
TGTGCCACCAGCAGAGATGCTAGCGGGCCTAGCTCCTACGAGCAGTACTTC
>TRBV7-6|.|TRBJ2-3|TRBD2
CASSAQGGGDTQYF
TGTGCCAGCAGCGCTCAGGGCGGGGGAGATACGCAGTATTTT